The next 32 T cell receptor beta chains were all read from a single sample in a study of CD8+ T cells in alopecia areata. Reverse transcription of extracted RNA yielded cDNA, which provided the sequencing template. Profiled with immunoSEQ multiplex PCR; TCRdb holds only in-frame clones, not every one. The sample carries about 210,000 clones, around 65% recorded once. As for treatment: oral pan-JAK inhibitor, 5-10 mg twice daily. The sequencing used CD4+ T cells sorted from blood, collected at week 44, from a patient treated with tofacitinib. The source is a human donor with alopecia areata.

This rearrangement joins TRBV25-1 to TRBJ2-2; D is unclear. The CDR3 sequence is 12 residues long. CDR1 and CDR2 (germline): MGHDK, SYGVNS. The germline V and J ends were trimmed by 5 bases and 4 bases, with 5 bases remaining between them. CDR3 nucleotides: TGTGCCAGCAGTCCCCTCACCGGGGAGCTGTTTTTT. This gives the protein CASSPLTGELFF.

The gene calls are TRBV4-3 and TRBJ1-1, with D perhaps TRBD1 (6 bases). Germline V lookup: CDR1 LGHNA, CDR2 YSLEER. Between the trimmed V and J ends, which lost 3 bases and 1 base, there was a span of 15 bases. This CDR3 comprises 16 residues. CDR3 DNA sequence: TGCGCCAGCAGCCAGGGTCCAGGGGCGGGGAACACTGAAGCTTTCTTT. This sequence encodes CASSQGPGAGNTEAFF.

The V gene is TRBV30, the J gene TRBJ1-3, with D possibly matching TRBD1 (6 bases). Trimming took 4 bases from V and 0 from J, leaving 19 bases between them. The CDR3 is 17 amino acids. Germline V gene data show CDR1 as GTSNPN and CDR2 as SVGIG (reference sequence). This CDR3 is CAWTLGRGALSGNTIYF. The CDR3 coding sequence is TGTGCCTGGACCCTGGGCAGGGGTGCCCTCTCTGGAAACACCATATATTTT.

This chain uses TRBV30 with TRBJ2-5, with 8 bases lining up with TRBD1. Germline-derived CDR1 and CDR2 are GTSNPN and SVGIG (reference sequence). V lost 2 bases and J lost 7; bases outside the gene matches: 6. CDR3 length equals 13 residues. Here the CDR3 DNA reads TGTGCCTGGAGTCGGGACAGGAGGGCGACCCAGTACTTC. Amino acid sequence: CAWSRDRRATQYF.

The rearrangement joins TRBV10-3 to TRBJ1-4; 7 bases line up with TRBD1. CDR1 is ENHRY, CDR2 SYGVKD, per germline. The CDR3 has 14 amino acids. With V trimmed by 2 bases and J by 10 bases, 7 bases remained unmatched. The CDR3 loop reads CAISEGTEGGKLFF. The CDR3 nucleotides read TGTGCCATCAGTGAGGGGACAGAGGGGGGAAAACTGTTTTTT.

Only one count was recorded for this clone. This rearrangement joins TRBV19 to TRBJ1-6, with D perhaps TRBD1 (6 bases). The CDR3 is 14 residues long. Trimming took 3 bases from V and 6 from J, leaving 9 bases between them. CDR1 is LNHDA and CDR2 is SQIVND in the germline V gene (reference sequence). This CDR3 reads CASSILDSNSPLHF. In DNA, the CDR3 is TGTGCCAGTAGTATTTTGGACAGTAATTCACCCCTCCACTTT. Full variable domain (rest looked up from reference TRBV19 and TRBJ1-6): DGGITQSPKYLFRKEGQNVTLSCEQNLNHDAMYWYRQDPGQGLRLIYYSQIVNDFQKGDIAEGYSVSREKKESFPLTVTSAQKNPTAFYLCASSILDSNSPLHFGNGTRLTVT.

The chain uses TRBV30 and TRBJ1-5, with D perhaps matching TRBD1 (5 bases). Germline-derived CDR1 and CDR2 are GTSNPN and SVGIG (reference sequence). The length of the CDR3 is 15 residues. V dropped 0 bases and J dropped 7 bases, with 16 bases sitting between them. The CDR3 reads CAWSVLLGPGQPQHF. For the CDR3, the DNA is TGTGCCTGGAGTGTACTTTTGGGGCCAGGGCAGCCCCAGCATTTT.

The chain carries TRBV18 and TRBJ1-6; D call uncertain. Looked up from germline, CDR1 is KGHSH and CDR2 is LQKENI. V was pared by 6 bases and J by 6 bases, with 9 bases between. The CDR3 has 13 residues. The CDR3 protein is CASSPGSNSPLHF. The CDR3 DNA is TGTGCCAGCTCCCCGGGGAGTAATTCACCCCTCCACTTT.

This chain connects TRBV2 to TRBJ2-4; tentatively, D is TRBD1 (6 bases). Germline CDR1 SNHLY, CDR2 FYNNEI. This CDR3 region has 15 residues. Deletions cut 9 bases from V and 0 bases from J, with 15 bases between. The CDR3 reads CASNLDRPAKNIQYF. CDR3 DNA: TGTGCCAGTAATCTAGACAGGCCAGCCAAAAACATTCAGTACTTC.

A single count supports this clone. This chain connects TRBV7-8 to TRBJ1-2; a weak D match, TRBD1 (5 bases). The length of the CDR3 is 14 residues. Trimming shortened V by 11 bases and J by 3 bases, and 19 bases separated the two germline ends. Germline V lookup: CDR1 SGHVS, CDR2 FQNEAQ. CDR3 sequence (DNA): TGTGCCTGCGGGTCAGGGTTGGTTGACTATGGCTACACCTTC. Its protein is CACGSGLVDYGYTF.

CDR3 nucleotide sequence: TGCAGCGCCCCTCAGACAGGGACATACTATGGCTACACCTTC. It translates to CSAPQTGTYYGYTF. The gene calls are TRBV29-1 and TRBJ1-2; 7 nucleotides agree with TRBD1. The CDR3 loop spans 14 amino acids. The V segment lost 7 bases and the J segment 3 bases; nucleotides outside the gene matches: 11. In germline, CDR1 is SQVTM, CDR2 ANQGSEA.

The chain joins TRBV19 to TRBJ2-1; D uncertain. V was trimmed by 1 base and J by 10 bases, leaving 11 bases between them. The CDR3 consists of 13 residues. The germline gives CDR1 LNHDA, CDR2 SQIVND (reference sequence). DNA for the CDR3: TGTGCCAGTAGTATAGGTTTGTATCGGGAGCAGTTCTTC. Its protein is CASSIGLYREQFF.

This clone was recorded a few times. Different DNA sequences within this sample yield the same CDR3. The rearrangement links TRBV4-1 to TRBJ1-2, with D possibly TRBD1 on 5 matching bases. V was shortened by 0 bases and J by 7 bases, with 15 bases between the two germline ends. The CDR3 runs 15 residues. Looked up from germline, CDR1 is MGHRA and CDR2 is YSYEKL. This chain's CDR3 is CASSQEKGPPSGYTF. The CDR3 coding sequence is TGCGCCAGCAGCCAAGAGAAGGGGCCGCCAAGTGGCTACACCTTC.

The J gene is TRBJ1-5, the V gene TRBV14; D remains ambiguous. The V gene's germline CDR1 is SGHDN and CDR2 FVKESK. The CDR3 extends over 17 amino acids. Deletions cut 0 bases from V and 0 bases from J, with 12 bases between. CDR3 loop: CASSQDLRSYSNQPQHF. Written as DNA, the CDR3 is TGTGCCAGCAGCCAAGATCTTCGCAGTTATAGCAATCAGCCCCAGCATTTT.

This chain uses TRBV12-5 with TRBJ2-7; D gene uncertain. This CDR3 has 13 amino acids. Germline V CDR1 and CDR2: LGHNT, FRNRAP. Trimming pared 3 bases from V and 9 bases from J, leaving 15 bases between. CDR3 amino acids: CASGFNGERSQYF. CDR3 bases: TGTGCTAGTGGTTTCAACGGCGAGAGGTCGCAGTACTTC.

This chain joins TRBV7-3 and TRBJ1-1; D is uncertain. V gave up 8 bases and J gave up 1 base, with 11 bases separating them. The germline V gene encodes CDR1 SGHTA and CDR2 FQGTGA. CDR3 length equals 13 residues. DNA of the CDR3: TGTGCCAGCGGGGTGCAGCCGAACACTGAAGCTTTCTTT. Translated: CASGVQPNTEAFF.

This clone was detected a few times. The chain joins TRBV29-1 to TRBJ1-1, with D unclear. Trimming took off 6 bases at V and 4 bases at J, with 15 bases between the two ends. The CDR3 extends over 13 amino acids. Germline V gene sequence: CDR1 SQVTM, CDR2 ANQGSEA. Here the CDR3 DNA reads TGCAGCGTCTCTCGTGGTTCGAGCACTGAAGCTTTCTTT. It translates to CSVSRGSSTEAFF.

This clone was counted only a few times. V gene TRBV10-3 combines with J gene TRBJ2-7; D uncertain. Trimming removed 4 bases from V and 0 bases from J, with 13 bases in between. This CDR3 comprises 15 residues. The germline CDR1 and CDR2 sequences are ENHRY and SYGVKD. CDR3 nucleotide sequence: TGTGCCATCAGTGGTGGTCCATTTGACTCCTACGAGCAGTACTTC. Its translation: CAISGGPFDSYEQYF.

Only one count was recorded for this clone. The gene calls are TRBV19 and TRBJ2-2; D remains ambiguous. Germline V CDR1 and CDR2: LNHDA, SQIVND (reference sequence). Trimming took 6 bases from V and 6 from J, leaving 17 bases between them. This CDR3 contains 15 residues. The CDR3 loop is CASSLVGWKAGELFF. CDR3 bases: TGTGCCAGTAGCCTCGTGGGGTGGAAGGCCGGGGAGCTGTTTTTT.

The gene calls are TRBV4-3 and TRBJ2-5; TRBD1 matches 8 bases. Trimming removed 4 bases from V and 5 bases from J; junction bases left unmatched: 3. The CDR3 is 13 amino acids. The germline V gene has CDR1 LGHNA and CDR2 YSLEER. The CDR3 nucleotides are TGCGCCAGCAGCCTAAGACAGGGGGAGACCCAGTACTTC. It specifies CASSLRQGETQYF.

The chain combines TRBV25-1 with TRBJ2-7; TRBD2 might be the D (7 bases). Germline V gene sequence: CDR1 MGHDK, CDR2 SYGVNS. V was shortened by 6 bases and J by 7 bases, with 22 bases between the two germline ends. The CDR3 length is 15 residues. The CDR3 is CASSDTVRGGREQYF. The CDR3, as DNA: TGTGCCAGCAGCGATACTGTAAGGGGGGGTCGGGAGCAGTACTTC.

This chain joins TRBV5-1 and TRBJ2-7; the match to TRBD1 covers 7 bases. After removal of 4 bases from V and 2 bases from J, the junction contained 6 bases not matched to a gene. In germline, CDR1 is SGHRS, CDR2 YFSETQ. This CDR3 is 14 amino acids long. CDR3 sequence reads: CASSPGQLAYEQYF. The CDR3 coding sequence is TGCGCCAGCAGCCCGGGACAGCTTGCCTACGAGCAGTACTTC. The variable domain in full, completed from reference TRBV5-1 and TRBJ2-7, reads KAGVTQTPRYLIKTRGQQVTLSCSPISGHRSVSWYQQTPGQGLQFLFEYFSETQRNKGNFPGRFSGRQFSNSRSEMNVSTLELGDSALYLCASSPGQLAYEQYFGPGTRLTVT.

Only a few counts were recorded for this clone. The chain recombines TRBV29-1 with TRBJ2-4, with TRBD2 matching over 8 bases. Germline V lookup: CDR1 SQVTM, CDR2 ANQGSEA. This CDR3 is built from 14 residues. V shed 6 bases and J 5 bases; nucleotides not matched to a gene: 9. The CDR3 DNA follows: TGCAGCGTGACACCGGGAGGGTTGGAAAACATTCAGTACTTC. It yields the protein CSVTPGGLENIQYF.

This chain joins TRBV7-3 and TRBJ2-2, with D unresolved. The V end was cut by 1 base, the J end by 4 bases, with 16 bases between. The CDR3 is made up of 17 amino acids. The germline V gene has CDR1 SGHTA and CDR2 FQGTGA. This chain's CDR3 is CASSLIGTRRGTGELFF. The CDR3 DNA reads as TGTGCCAGCAGCTTAATAGGCACCCGAAGAGGCACCGGGGAGCTGTTTTTT. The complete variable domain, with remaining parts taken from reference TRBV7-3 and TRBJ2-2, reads GAGVSQTPSNKVTEKGKYVELRCDPISGHTALYWYRQSLGQGPEFLIYFQGTGAADDSGLPNDRFFAVRPEGSVSTLKIQRTERGDSAVYLCASSLIGTRRGTGELFFGEGSRLTVL.

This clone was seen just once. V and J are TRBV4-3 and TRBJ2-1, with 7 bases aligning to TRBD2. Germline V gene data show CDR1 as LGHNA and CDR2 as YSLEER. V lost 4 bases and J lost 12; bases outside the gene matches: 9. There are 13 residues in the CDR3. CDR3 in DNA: TGCGCCAGCAGCCGACGCGGGGGAGACGCGCAGTTCTTC. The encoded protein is CASSRRGGDAQFF.

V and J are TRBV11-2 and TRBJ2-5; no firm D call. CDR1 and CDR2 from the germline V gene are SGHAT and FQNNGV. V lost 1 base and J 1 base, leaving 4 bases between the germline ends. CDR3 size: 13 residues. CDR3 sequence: CASSLGVQETQYF. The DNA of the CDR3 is TGTGCCAGCAGCTTAGGTGTCCAAGAGACCCAGTACTTC.

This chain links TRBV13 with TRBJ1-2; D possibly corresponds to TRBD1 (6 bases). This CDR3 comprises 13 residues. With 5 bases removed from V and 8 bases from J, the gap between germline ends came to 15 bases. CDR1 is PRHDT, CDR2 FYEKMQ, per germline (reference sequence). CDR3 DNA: TGTGCCAGCAGCCTACAGGGCATATCGGGCTACACCTTC. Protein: CASSLQGISGYTF.

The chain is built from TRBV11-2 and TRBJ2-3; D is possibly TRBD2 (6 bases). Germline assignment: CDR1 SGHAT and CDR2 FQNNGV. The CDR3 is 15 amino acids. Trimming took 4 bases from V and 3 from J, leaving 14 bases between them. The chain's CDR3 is CASSSGRRGTDTQYF. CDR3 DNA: TGTGCCAGCAGCTCTGGGCGGCGGGGAACAGATACGCAGTATTTT.

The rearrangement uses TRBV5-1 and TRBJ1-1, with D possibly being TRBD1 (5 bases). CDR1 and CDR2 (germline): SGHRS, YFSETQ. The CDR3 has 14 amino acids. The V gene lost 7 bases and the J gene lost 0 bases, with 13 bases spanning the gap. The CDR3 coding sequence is TGCGCCAGCTACTCTGGGACCTTGAACACTGAAGCTTTCTTT. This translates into CASYSGTLNTEAFF.

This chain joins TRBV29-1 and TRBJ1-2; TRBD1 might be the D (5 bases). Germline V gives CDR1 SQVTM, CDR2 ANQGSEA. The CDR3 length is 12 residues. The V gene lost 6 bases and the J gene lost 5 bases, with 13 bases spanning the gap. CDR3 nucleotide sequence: TGCAGCGTCGCTGACAGTCTTTATGGCTACACCTTC. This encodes CSVADSLYGYTF. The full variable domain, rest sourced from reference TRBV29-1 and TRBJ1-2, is SAVISQKPSRDICQRGTSLTIQCQVDSQVTMMFWYRQQPGQSLTLIATANQGSEATYESGFVIDKFPISRPNLTFSTLTVSNMSPEDSSIYLCSVADSLYGYTFGSGTRLTVV.

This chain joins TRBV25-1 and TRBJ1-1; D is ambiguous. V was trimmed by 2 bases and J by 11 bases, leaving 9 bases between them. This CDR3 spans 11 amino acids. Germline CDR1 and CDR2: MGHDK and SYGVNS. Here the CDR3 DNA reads TGTGCCAGCAGTGAAAGTGTCGGGGCTTTCTTT. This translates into CASSESVGAFF.

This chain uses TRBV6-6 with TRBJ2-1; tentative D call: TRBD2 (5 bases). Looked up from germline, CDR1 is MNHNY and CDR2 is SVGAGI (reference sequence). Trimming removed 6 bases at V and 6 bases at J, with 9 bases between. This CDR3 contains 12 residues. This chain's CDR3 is CASRTAGNEQFF. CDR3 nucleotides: TGTGCCAGCAGAACCGCGGGCAATGAGCAGTTCTTC.